The subject of this entry is one TCR beta chain. This clonotype was observed many times. Its antigen is not yet known. The input lacks base qualities; no much larger clone sits a single base away. There are 13 amino acids in the CDR3, from cysteine to phenylalanine inclusive. Just CDR3 DNA is preserved here, 39 bases in frame from base 1. Relative to germline, V is 2 bases shorter and J is 7 bases shorter, with 9 bases between their ends. Per the germline V gene, MDHEN is the CDR1 and SYDVKM is the CDR2. The TCR beta CDR3 regions were amplified from RNA transcripts. For the first round of RT-PCR on the TCR CDR3, the HTBI primer set was used together with the Qiagen OneStep RT-PCR kit. A second multiplex PCR round built the libraries, followed by size selection and purification. The libraries were sequenced on an Illumina HiSeq2000 using paired-end 100 bp reads. The original pipeline was this. Raw data were processed with SOAPnuke, discarding reads with adapters, uncalled bases, mean Phred below 15, or no exact constant-primer or identifier match. High-quality paired reads were merged using COPE v1.2.5, and each unique nucleotide sequence was defined as a clonotype. MiTCR v1.1 was used to align clonotypes to the IMGT TRBV, TRBD and TRBJ reference segments. The analysis included only V-J combinations with a frequency above 0.0001, which together covered approximately 99% of the repertoires. The TCS score was defined as F50 (clonal expansion) divided by E x V (chaos), with BLOSUM62-based TCRdist calculated between CDR3 peptides within each V-J. Welch's t-statistics and random forest reduced approximately 520 V-J features to about 12, which were used in a naive Bayes classifier (R e1071). TCRdb cleaned the public reads at Q25 with fastp, built clones with MiXCR and kept in-frame beta chains. Each CDR3 protein appears once, grouped with its most common genes and DNA. The V and J calls and clone size are TCRdb's, not the authors'. Here the sample has more than 350,000 distinct CDR3 sequences; roughly 15% occur a single time. Approximately 20% of the sample belongs to the ten largest clones.

The data stem from a study of T cells in Graves' hyperthyroidism and ophthalmopathy (dated 2019 in TCRdb). Concerning the study at large: Peripheral blood was collected at initial diagnosis, before any treatment. The study also compared thyroid tissue and blood T-cell repertoires from about six Graves' hyperthyroidism patients. After sampling, hyperthyroidism patients received methimazole starting at 30 mg daily, and ophthalmopathy patients received high-dose intravenous methylprednisolone. The 100 or so discovery patients were randomly divided into training and test sets at a 7:3 ratio. According to the paper, TCR Vbeta CDR3 sequencing was carried out on more than 120 peripheral blood samples, which came from 40 to 45 ophthalmopathy, under 80 hyperthyroidism and around 17 progressor patients. Whether ophthalmopathy could be predicted prospectively was tested in an independent validation cohort made up of roughly 20 hyperthyroidism patients plus 17 patients who later progressed to ophthalmopathy. To identify TCR V-J signatures that set the groups apart, the researchers used a discovery cohort of 90 to 100 patients, made up of fewer than 50 with Graves' ophthalmopathy and some 56 with stable Graves' hyperthyroidism.

Ophthalmopathy patients had moderately to severely active disease, with a Clinical Activity Score of 3 or more, a NOSPECS grade of 4 or more, and a disease duration of less than 3 months. Patients with uncontrolled infections, other autoimmune diseases, pregnancy or lactation were excluded. Diagnoses were established on the basis of clinical symptoms, serum thyroxine and TRAb, thyroid ultrasound, and orbital computed tomography. PBMCs were isolated from approximately 10 ml of fresh peripheral blood by Ficoll-Paque density gradient centrifugation. Total RNA was extracted using Trizol reagent, and RNA quality was assessed on an Agilent 2100 Bioanalyzer. What the research found in general, with its limitations: In cross-validation, a model built on a 13 V-J signature told ophthalmopathy apart from stable hyperthyroidism with 85% to 90% sensitivity and roughly 81% specificity, and in testing the same model reached 80%/75%. In validation, the model predicted progression to ophthalmopathy a median of about 6.8 months before onset, with about 67% sensitivity and nearly 75% specificity. Most expanded thyroid clonotypes (frequency above 0.001) were also found in blood, which suggests that blood repertoires may mirror thyroid immune responses. No statistical method was used to set the sample size in advance, and investigators knew the group allocation.

The source of this sequence is a woman aged 55-70 years with Graves' ophthalmopathy. The sequence joins TRBV28 to TRBJ2-1; TRBD2 is perhaps the D gene, given 5 matching bases. Sequencing was performed on blood. In nucleotides, the sequence is TGTGCCAGCAGTTTACAAGCGGTTAATGAGCAGTTCTTC. Translated, this gives CASSLQAVNEQFF.